The rows below give T cell receptor beta chains drawn from one sample of a study of cytomegalovirus exposure and HLA in healthy donors. Libraries were prepared by immunoSEQ multiplex PCR; TCRdb keeps only in-frame clonotypes and omits some of them. The table records 180,000 or so clones, around 80% of them present only once. Source material: PBMCs. These receptors originate from a girl under 18 in good health and CMV-seropositive. Each CDR3 is given with its conserved first and last residue. Fields, in order: clone size, V gene, J gene, D gene, CDR3 DNA, CDR3 protein. The D gene is left open where the match is weak. Size is stated for part of the rows, as once, few or many counts, or as a class when the clone is expanded.

few	TRBV7-9	TRBJ1-1	-	TGTGCCAGCAGGCGATCGATCGGGACACCATACACTGAAGCTTTCTTT	CASRRSIGTPYTEAFF
-	TRBV19	TRBJ1-5	-	TGTGCCACCTCACGGGGTCCGTCCGAAATCAGGCAGCCCCAGCATTTT	CATSRGPSEIRQPQHF
few	TRBV29-1	TRBJ2-2	-	TGCAGCGCCGAAGGGGGATCGAGCACCGGGGAGCTGTTTTTT	CSAEGGSSTGELFF
-	TRBV9	TRBJ2-4	-	TGTGCCAGCAGCGTATCGTCCGAGAAAAACATTCAGTACTTC	CASSVSSEKNIQYF
-	TRBV11-1	TRBJ2-7	TRBD2	TGTGCCAGCAGCTTCGGGGGGACCTACGAGCAGTACTTC	CASSFGGTYEQYF
-	TRBV30	TRBJ2-5	TRBD2	TGTGCCTGGGGAGCGGGAGCGGTAGAAGAGACCCAGTACTTC	CAWGAGAVEETQYF
once	TRBV23-1	TRBJ1-2	TRBD1	TGCGCCAGCAGCCAACAGGGGGCCGATGGCTACACCTTC	CASSQQGADGYTF
few	TRBV19	TRBJ1-5	TRBD1	TGTGCCAGTAGTAGCTTGGGACAGAACAATCAGCCCCAGCATTTT	CASSSLGQNNQPQHF
-	TRBV11-2	TRBJ1-1	-	TGTGCCAGCAGCTTAAAAGGACAACAGAACACTGAAGCTTTCTTT	CASSLKGQQNTEAFF
-	TRBV15	TRBJ1-4	-	TGTGCCACCAGCAGAGAGACAGTCGCTAATGAAAAACTGTTTTTT	CATSRETVANEKLFF
-	TRBV11-3	TRBJ2-7	-	TGTGCCAGCAGCCCTGGGAGGTACTACGAGCAGTACTTC	CASSPGRYYEQYF
-	TRBV30	TRBJ2-1	-	TGTGCCTGGAGTGTCTCGGGTAATGAGCAGTTCTTC	CAWSVSGNEQFF
-	TRBV30	TRBJ2-1	TRBD1	TGTGCCAGCACCCCCGGGACAGATTATTTCAATGAGCAGTTCTTC	CASTPGTDYFNEQFF
-	TRBV7-7	TRBJ2-7	TRBD1	TGTGCTAGCAGCCCTTTCGAGGGGGCCACGGAGTACTTC	CASSPFEGATEYF
-	TRBV18	TRBJ2-3	TRBD1	TGTGCCAGCTCAATCTCCGGGACAGACGGCACAGATACGCAGTATTTT	CASSISGTDGTDTQYF
once	TRBV28	TRBJ2-7	TRBD1	TGTGCCAGCAGCACACGGGACAGACTAACCTACGAGCAGTACTTC	CASSTRDRLTYEQYF
-	TRBV13	TRBJ2-1	-	TGTGCCAGCAGCCAAACAAGGAGGGGCTCCTACAATGAGCAGTTCTTC	CASSQTRRGSYNEQFF
-	TRBV7-9	TRBJ2-2	TRBD2	TGTGCCAGCAGCCAAACAAATGGACTAGTCGAGACCGGGGAGCTGTTTTTT	CASSQTNGLVETGELFF
once	TRBV6-1	TRBJ2-7	-	TGTGCCAGCGAGTCCTACGAGCAGTACTTC	CASESYEQYF
-	TRBV7-9	TRBJ2-3	-	TGTGCCAGCAGCCCGCCGGACAGATCTAGCACAGATACGCAGTATTTT	CASSPPDRSSTDTQYF
-	TRBV5-1	TRBJ2-1	-	TGCGCCAGCAGCCTTAGCTCCTACAATGAGCAGTTCTTC	CASSLSSYNEQFF
-	TRBV4-1	TRBJ2-1	TRBD2	TGCGCCAGCAGCCCCCAGCCGCTAGCGGGATACTACAATGAGCAGTTCTTC	CASSPQPLAGYYNEQFF
once	TRBV15	TRBJ1-5	-	TGTGCCACCAGCCTACAGGGCGGGCTCAATCAGCCCCAGCATTTT	CATSLQGGLNQPQHF
-	TRBV18	TRBJ1-1	TRBD1	TGTGCCAGCTCGACAGGGCGGAACACTGAAGCTTTCTTT	CASSTGRNTEAFF
few	TRBV5-4	TRBJ2-1	TRBD2	TGTGCCAGCAGCTTGGCTAGCGGTTCCTACAATGAGCAGTTCTTC	CASSLASGSYNEQFF
-	TRBV9	TRBJ2-3	-	TGTGCCAGCAGCGTAGAATCGGGGATCGGCACAGATACGCAGTATTTT	CASSVESGIGTDTQYF
once	TRBV7-6	TRBJ1-4	TRBD1	TGTGCCAGCAGCCGACGGACAGGGTCAGAACTGTTTTTT	CASSRRTGSELFF
once	TRBV19	TRBJ2-5	-	TGTGCCAGTAGTCCCCGGGGAGCGGGTCGACAAGAGACCCAGTACTTC	CASSPRGAGRQETQYF
-	TRBV30	TRBJ2-1	-	TGTGCCTGGAGTGTAAACAGGGTGGCCTACAATGAGCAGTTCTTC	CAWSVNRVAYNEQFF
-	TRBV5-1	TRBJ2-5	TRBD2	TGCGCCAACAGCTTAAAACTAGCGGGAGGGGGAGAGACCCAGTACTTC	CANSLKLAGGGETQYF
-	TRBV30	TRBJ1-2	-	TGTGCCTGGAGTGTATCCGAGAACTATGGCTACACCTTC	CAWSVSENYGYTF
-	TRBV15	TRBJ2-3	TRBD1	TGTGCCACCAGCAGAGAGGACAGGGTCACAGATACGCAGTATTTT	CATSREDRVTDTQYF
-	TRBV4-3	TRBJ2-7	TRBD2	TGCGCCAGCAGCGCAATCAGCGGGGGGTACTACGAGCAGTACTTC	CASSAISGGYYEQYF
once	TRBV5-1	TRBJ2-5	-	TGCGCCAGCAGCTCTGGTCTCAGGGGCGAAGGAGAGACCCAGTACTTC	CASSSGLRGEGETQYF
many	TRBV5-1	TRBJ1-1	-	TGCGCCAGCAGCCCGGTGCCGAACACTGAAGCTTTCTTT	CASSPVPNTEAFF
-	TRBV30	TRBJ1-2	TRBD1	TGTGCCTGGAGTGTACCCAGGGGGTTCTCGGACTATGGCTACACCTTC	CAWSVPRGFSDYGYTF
few	TRBV4-1	TRBJ1-2	-	TGCGCCAGCAGCCAACTGAGCGCCAAAGCTAACTATGGCTACACCTTC	CASSQLSAKANYGYTF
-	TRBV6-1	TRBJ2-7	TRBD2	TGTGCCAGCAGTGTTGGCCAGCGGGAGATCGCCGAGCAGTACTTC	CASSVGQREIAEQYF
-	TRBV19	TRBJ2-2	-	TGTGCCAGTAGAAAAAAACAGGATCGCCCGCAATTTTTT	CASRKKQDRPQFF
-	TRBV4-2	TRBJ2-7	TRBD2	TGTGCCAGCAGCCAGAGACTAGCGGGAGACCACGAGCAGTACTTC	CASSQRLAGDHEQYF
-	TRBV30	TRBJ2-7	-	TGTGCCTGGAGTAGAGGGATCTCCTACGAGCAGTACTTC	CAWSRGISYEQYF
few	TRBV30	TRBJ1-2	TRBD1	TGTGCCTGGAGTGTTAACAGGGGGAACTATGGCTACACCTTC	CAWSVNRGNYGYTF
once	TRBV13	TRBJ1-2	TRBD1	TGTGCCAGCAGCTTAATTGGGACAGGCGCTAACTATGGCTACACCTTC	CASSLIGTGANYGYTF